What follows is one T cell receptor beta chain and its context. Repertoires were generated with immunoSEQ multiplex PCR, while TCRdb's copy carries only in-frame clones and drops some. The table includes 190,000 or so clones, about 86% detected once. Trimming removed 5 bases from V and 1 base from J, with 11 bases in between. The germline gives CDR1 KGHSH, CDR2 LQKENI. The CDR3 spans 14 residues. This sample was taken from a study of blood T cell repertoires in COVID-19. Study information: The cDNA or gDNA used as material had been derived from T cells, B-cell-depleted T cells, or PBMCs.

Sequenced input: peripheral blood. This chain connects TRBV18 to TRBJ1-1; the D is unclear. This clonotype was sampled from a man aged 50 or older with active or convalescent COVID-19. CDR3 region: CASSATPGNTEAFF. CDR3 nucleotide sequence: TGTGCCAGCTCAGCCACCCCGGGGAACACTGAAGCTTTCTTT.